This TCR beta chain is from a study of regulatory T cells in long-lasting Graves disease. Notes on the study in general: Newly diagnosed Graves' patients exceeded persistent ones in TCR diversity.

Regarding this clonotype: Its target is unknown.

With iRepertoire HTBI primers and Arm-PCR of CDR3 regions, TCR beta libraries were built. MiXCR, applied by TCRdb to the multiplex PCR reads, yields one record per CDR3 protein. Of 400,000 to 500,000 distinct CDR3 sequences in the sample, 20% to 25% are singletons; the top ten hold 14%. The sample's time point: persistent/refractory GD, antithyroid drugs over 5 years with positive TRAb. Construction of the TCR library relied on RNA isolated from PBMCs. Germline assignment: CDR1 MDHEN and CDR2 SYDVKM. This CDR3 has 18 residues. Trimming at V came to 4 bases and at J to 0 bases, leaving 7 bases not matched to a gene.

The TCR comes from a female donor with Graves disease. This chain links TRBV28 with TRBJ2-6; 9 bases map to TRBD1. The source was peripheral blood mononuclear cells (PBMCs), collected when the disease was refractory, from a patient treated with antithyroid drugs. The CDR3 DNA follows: TGTGCCAGCAGTTCGGCCGGGACAGGGATCTCTGGGGCCAACGTCCTGACTTTC. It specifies CASSSAGTGISGANVLTF.